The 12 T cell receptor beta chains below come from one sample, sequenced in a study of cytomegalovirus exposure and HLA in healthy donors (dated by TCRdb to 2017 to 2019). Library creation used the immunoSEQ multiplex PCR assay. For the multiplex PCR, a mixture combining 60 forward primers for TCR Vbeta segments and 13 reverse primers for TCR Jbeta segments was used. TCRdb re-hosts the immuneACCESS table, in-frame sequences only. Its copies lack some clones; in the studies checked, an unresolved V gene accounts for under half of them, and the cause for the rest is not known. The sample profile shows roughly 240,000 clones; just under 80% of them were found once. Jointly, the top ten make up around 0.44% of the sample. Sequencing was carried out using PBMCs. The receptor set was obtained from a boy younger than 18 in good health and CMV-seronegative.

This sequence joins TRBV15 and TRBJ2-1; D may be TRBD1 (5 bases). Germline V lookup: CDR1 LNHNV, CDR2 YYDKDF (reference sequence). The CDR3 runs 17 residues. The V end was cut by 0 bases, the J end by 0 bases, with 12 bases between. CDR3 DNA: TGTGCCACCAGCAGAGATGGGGCAGGGCTCTCCTACAATGAGCAGTTCTTC. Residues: CATSRDGAGLSYNEQFF.

CDR3 sequence: CASSLISGAETQYF. CDR3 sequence (DNA): TGTGCCAGCAGCTTAATTAGCGGGGCTGAGACGCAGTATTTT. The chain has TRBV7-3 and TRBJ2-3; 8 nucleotides line up with TRBD2. Germline V gene data show CDR1 as SGHTA and CDR2 as FQGTGA. The CDR3 totals 14 residues. V shed 1 base, J shed 9 bases, and the junction held 6 bases outside the gene matches. The complete variable domain, with remaining parts taken from reference TRBV7-3 and TRBJ2-3, reads GAGVSQTPSNKVTEKGKYVELRCDPISGHTALYWYRQSLGQGPEFLIYFQGTGAADDSGLPNDRFFAVRPEGSVSTLKIQRTERGDSAVYLCASSLISGAETQYFGPGTRLTVL.

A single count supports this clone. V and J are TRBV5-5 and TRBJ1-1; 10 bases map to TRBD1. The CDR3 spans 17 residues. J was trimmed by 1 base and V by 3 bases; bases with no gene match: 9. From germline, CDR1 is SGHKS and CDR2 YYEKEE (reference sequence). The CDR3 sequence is CASSSPGQGKRNTEAFF. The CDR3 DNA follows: TGTGCCAGCAGCTCGCCGGGACAGGGGAAGAGGAACACTGAAGCTTTCTTT.

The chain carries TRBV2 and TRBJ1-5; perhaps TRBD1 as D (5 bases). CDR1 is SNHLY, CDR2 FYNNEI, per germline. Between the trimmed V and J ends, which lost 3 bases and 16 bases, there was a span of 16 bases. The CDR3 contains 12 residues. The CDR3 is CASSEGTGDSHF. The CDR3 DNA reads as TGTGCCAGCAGTGAGGGAACAGGCGATTCTCATTTT. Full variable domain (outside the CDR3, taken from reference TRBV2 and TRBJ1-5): EPEVTQTPSHQVTQMGQEVILRCVPISNHLYFYWYRQILGQKVEFLVSFYNNEISEKSEIFDDQFSVERPDGSNFTLKIRSTKLEDSAMYFCASSEGTGDSHFGDGTRLSIL.

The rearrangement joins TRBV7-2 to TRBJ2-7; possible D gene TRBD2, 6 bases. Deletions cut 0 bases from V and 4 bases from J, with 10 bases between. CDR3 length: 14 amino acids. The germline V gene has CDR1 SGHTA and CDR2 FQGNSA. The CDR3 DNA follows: TGTGCCAGCAGCTTAGCCAGGGAGGAGTACGAGCAGTACTTC. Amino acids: CASSLAREEYEQYF.

The CDR3 region is CASSPGTGVTNEQFF. As DNA, the CDR3 is TGTGCCAGCAGCCCCGGGACAGGGGTTACCAATGAGCAGTTCTTC. The rearrangement joins TRBV7-3 to TRBJ2-1; 10 nucleotides line up with TRBD1. Losses at the gene ends were 5 bases for V and 6 bases for J; bases not matched to a gene: 7. This CDR3 has 15 amino acids. Germline CDR1 and CDR2: SGHTA and FQGTGA.

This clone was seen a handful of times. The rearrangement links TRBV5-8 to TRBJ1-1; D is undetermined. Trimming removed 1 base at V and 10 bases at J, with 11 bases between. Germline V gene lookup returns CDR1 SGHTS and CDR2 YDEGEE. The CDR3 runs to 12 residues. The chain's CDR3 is CASSLWSAGAFF. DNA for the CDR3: TGTGCCAGCAGCTTGTGGTCGGCGGGAGCTTTCTTT.

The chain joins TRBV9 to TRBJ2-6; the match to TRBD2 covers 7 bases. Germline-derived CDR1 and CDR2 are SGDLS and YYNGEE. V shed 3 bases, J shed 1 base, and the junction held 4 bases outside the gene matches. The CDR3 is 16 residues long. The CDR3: CASSASGTSGANVLTF. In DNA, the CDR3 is TGTGCCAGCAGCGCCAGCGGGACTTCTGGGGCCAACGTCCTGACTTTC.

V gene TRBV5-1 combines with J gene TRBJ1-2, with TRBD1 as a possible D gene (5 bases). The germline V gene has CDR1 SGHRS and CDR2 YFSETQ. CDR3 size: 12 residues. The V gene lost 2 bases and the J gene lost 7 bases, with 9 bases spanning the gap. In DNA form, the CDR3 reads TGCGCCAGCAGCTTTTATAGGGGTGGCTACACCTTC. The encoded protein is CASSFYRGGYTF.

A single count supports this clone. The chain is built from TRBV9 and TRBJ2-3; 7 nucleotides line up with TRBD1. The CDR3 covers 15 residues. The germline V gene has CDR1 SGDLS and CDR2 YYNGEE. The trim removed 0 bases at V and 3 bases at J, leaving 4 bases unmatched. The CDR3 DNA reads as TGTGCCAGCAGCGTAGGTGACAGGGAAACAGATACGCAGTATTTT. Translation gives CASSVGDRETDTQYF. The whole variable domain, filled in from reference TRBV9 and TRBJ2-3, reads DSGVTQTPKHLITATGQRVTLRCSPRSGDLSVYWYQQSLDQGLQFLIQYYNGEERAKGNILERFSAQQFPDLHSELNLSSLELGDSALYFCASSVGDRETDTQYFGPGTRLTVL.

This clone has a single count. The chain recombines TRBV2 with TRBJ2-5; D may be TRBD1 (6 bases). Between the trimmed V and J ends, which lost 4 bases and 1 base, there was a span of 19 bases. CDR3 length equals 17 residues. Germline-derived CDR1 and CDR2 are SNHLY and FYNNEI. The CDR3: CASSVPLRGTSQETQYF. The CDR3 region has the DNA TGTGCCAGCAGTGTTCCCCTTAGGGGGACCAGCCAAGAGACCCAGTACTTC.

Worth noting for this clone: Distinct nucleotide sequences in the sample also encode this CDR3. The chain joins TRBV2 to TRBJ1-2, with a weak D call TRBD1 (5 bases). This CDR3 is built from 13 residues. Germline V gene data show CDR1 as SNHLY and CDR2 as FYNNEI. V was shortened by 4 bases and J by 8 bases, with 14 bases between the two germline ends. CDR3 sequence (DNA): TGTGCCAGCAGTGTCGACAGTCTCTACGGCTACACCTTC. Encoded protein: CASSVDSLYGYTF.